This is a list of T cell receptor beta chains from one sample in a study of cytomegalovirus exposure and HLA in healthy donors. TCRdb's table, derived via immunoSEQ multiplex PCR, lists solely in-frame clones and lacks some. The profile shows about 130,000 clones, around 63% of them singletons. The sequenced sample consisted of PBMCs. Receptors were obtained from a human donor in good health. Each CDR3 is given without its conserved first and last residue. The order of the fields is J gene, V gene, clone size, CDR3 protein. Clone size is not always given. Where it is, it says once, few, many or a class for expanded clones.

>TRBJ1-1|TRBV10-1|-
ASSGTDSNTEAF
>TRBJ2-3|TRBV28|-
ASSLITGHINTDTQY
>TRBJ2-3|TRBV7-3|once
ASSLQGIRTDTQY
>TRBJ2-3|TRBV4-1|-
ASSQDQGQFTDTQY
>TRBJ2-7|TRBV25-1|few
ASSDTRTLIQQY
>TRBJ2-7|TRBV7-6|few
ASSPLSSYEQY
>TRBJ2-7|TRBV9|-
ASSVEPSGPYEQY
>TRBJ1-2|TRBV28|-
ASSLTAGDSPYGYT
>TRBJ2-3|TRBV15|-
ATSRAQVTDTQY
>TRBJ2-4|TRBV2|-
ASSDTGGAGIQY
>TRBJ2-7|TRBV7-9|-
ASSLPRDRGHEQY
>TRBJ2-7|TRBV2|-
ASSELWQTGTSGSYEQY
>TRBJ2-5|TRBV18|few
ASSPSGDRTQY
>TRBJ2-3|TRBV2|-
ASSLLADSTDTQY
>TRBJ2-7|TRBV7-6|-
ASSSLESSGAYEQY
>-|TRBV6-6|-
ASSQGQNEQY
>TRBJ2-7|TRBV7-7|-
ASSLARGGEQY
>TRBJ2-1|TRBV6-5|-
ASSYGLYNEQF
>TRBJ2-3|TRBV11-2|-
ASSLDPGTDTQY
>TRBJ2-3|TRBV5-4|once
ASSSLLAGKKADTQY
>TRBJ1-5|TRBV6-1|-
ASSSYRANQPQH
>TRBJ2-1|TRBV15|-
ATSKAAPYNEQF
>TRBJ2-7|TRBV7-8|few
ASSLVGGQGAYEQY
>TRBJ2-5|TRBV25-1|once
ASSEWGRGNVIETQY
>TRBJ2-5|TRBV7-3|-
ASSSTNNRGMTQY
>TRBJ2-1|TRBV7-6|few
ASSSGTDMYNEQF
>TRBJ1-5|TRBV19|-
ASSISRWGGAFNNQPQH
>TRBJ2-5|TRBV5-6|-
ASTEQGQETQY
>TRBJ1-2|TRBV7-9|once
ASSLGTGGYYGYT
>TRBJ1-2|TRBV27|-
ASSLGQGGYGYT
>TRBJ2-5|TRBV18|-
ASSPDQGETQY
>TRBJ2-5|TRBV11-1|-
ASSLRGRSQETQY
>TRBJ2-7|TRBV11-2|-
ASSPGTFYEQY
>TRBJ2-2|TRBV27|-
ASRPGQHTGELF
>TRBJ2-7|TRBV19|-
ASSTISGRAHEQY
>TRBJ1-3|TRBV5-1|-
ASSGQGAGSGNTIY
>TRBJ1-2|TRBV18|-
ASSPGSQSDGYT
>TRBJ2-5|TRBV7-9|few
ASSYRTGQETQY
>TRBJ1-2|TRBV4-1|-
ASSRLTGDYGYT
>TRBJ2-5|TRBV2|-
ASSIQETQY
>TRBJ2-2|TRBV4-2|few
ASSQSGNTGELF
>TRBJ1-5|TRBV28|-
ASSLARTPTWQRTNQPQH
>TRBJ2-1|TRBV7-9|-
ASSPRGQYSYNEQF
>TRBJ2-7|TRBV15|once
ATSTGSYEQY
>TRBJ2-3|TRBV4-1|-
ASSQVEASGSRDTQY
>TRBJ1-2|TRBV19|-
ASSLGQGIVRGYT
>TRBJ1-4|TRBV9|-
ASSLGQGANEKLF
>TRBJ2-3|TRBV27|-
ASSFRLRDSNTQY
>TRBJ1-3|TRBV5-4|-
ASSLQGLGNTIY